This T cell receptor beta chain appears in the sequencing data of a study of OX40 agonist ivuxolimab in advanced cancers. The CDR3 spans 17 residues. In germline, CDR1 is SGDLS, CDR2 YYNGEE. J lost 4 bases, V lost 0 bases, and 8 bases had no gene match. As for this clone: Its antigen remains unidentified.

Overall study results and limits: More expanded clones were seen, on average, in CD8+ T cells than in CD4+. The antigen specificity of the peripheral T cells (those that were expanded) was not determined.

Collection of blood occurred at baseline, at cycle 4 day 1, and at cycle 7 day 1. Libraries were prepared by immunoSEQ multiplex PCR; TCRdb keeps only in-frame clonotypes and omits some of them. The sample gives 100,000 or so clones, around nine tenths of which show up once; about 0.17% is in the top ten. The clonotype comes from an adult with an advanced solid tumor such as melanoma, head and neck, liver or kidney cancer. The genes are TRBV9 and TRBJ2-5, with TRBD1 matching 11 bases. The specimen was CD4+ or CD8+ T cells sorted from blood, collected in a trial of the OX40 agonist ivuxolimab. The CDR3 loop is CASSVVGGQGGTETQYF. In DNA form, the CDR3 reads TGTGCCAGCAGCGTAGTAGGGGGACAGGGGGGTACAGAGACCCAGTACTTC.